The T cell receptor (beta chain) under discussion was sequenced for a study of PD-L1 blockade in urothelial cancer. Overall study: Prior chemotherapy regimens per patient numbered 0 to 3. Treatment start was followed by blood analysis at 3 weeks (second dose) and again at 6 weeks. Each blood sample yielded a median of around 150,000 T cells.

The method was immunoSEQ multiplex PCR; TCRdb's version includes in-frame clones alone and lacks a portion of them. There are 45,000 to 60,000 clones in the sample; approximately 85% occur only once, and around 16% lies in the top ten. The time point was: pretreatment peripheral blood. This clone has a single count. The CDR3 has 14 residues. The V gene's germline CDR1 is SNHLY and CDR2 FYNNEI. J lost 7 bases, V lost 8 bases, and 12 bases had no gene match. Sequenced material: PBMCs, taken around atezolizumab (anti-PD-L1) treatment. The rearrangement links TRBV2 to TRBJ2-7; 9 bases map to TRBD1. The sequence derives from a man in his 70s with urothelial cancer. This CDR3 reads CASQGQGPFGEQYF. DNA of the CDR3: TGTGCCAGCCAGGGACAGGGACCCTTTGGGGAGCAGTACTTC. The variable domain in full, with the rest retrieved from reference TRBV2 and TRBJ2-7, is EPEVTQTPSHQVTQMGQEVILRCVPISNHLYFYWYRQILGQKVEFLVSFYNNEISEKSEIFDDQFSVERPDGSNFTLKIRSTKLEDSAMYFCASQGQGPFGEQYFGPGTRLTVT.